The 6 T cell receptor beta chains listed next were all sequenced from one sample in a study of blood T cell repertoires in COVID-19. Sequenced by immunoSEQ multiplex PCR; TCRdb stores in-frame clones only, minus some. The sample shows 100,000 to 150,000 clones, almost 70% of them seen only once. The sample taken for sequencing was peripheral blood. These receptors were taken from an older woman with acute or convalescent COVID-19.

The J gene is TRBJ2-2, the V gene TRBV3-1 (or the pseudogene TRBV3-2); perhaps TRBD2 as D (6 bases). The V and J ends lost 6 bases and 4 bases respectively, with 12 bases between them. This CDR3 comprises 14 residues. CDR1 and CDR2 (germline): LGHDT, YNNKEL (reference sequence). In nucleotides, the CDR3 is TGTGCCAGCAGGGGACTTTGGGGCACCGGGGAGCTGTTTTTT. Amino acids: CASRGLWGTGELFF.

This CDR3 is CASSLTLAGEETQYF. In nucleotides, the CDR3 is TGTGCCAGCAGCCTAACACTAGCGGGAGAAGAGACCCAGTACTTC. V gene TRBV21-1 combines with J gene TRBJ2-5; whether TRBD2, the table's D call, matches the DNA was not checked. TRBV21-1 is described as a pseudogene. This CDR3 has 15 residues.

This clone was counted ten times or more. The V gene is TRBV19, the J gene TRBJ2-1; 12 bases are a match to TRBD2. J lost 6 bases, V lost 6 bases, and 15 bases had no gene match. The germline CDR1 and CDR2 sequences are LNHDA and SQIVND (reference sequence). The CDR3 is made up of 18 amino acids. The CDR3 is CASSPPPTSGRWFNEQFF. In DNA form, the CDR3 reads TGTGCCAGTAGCCCCCCCCCGACTAGCGGGAGATGGTTCAATGAGCAGTTCTTC.

This clone appeared once. This chain joins TRBV29-1 and TRBJ1-3, with D possibly TRBD1 on 5 matching bases. Between the trimmed V and J ends, which lost 4 bases and 4 bases, there was a span of 11 bases. Germline V gene lookup returns CDR1 SQVTM and CDR2 ANQGSEA. The CDR3 sequence is 13 residues long. CDR3 region: CSVGQSNGNTIYF. The CDR3 DNA reads as TGCAGCGTTGGACAGTCGAACGGAAACACCATATATTTT.

At least ten counts were recorded for this clone. The CDR3 sequence is CASSVLQGNTEAFF. The CDR3 nucleotides read TGTGCCAGCAGCGTACTACAGGGTAACACTGAAGCTTTCTTT. The rearrangement uses TRBV2 and TRBJ1-1, with a tentative D call TRBD1 (6 bases). V was clipped by 6 bases and J by 2 bases, with 13 bases between them. CDR3 length: 14 amino acids. Germline assignment: CDR1 SNHLY and CDR2 FYNNEI.

The sample holds one count of this clone. This sequence joins TRBV6-1 and TRBJ2-5, with a tentative D call TRBD2 (6 bases). Between the trimmed V and J ends, which lost 2 bases and 5 bases, there was a span of 12 bases. CDR3 length: 14 amino acids. Germline assignment: CDR1 MNHNS and CDR2 SASEGT. The CDR3 DNA reads as TGTGCCAGCAGTGAATTCGGGAGAGGGGAGACCCAGTACTTC. It yields the protein CASSEFGRGETQYF.